The T cell receptor (beta chain) described here comes from a study of blood T cell repertoires in COVID-19. Whole-study context: Samples of COVID-19 (acute and convalescent) were obtained from the United States, Italy and Spain.

V lost 3 bases to trimming and J lost 0 bases, with 11 bases between them. This CDR3 has 16 amino acids. Looked up from germline, CDR1 is MDHEN and CDR2 is SYDVKM. Authors' methods: Nucleated cell number was recorded as an estimate derived from reference gene primer amplification. The repertoire was sequenced with immunoSEQ multiplex PCR; TCRdb's copy has only in-frame clones and lacks some. D and trimming were read from the DNA, whereas the V and J calls and clone size are those reported in that table. The sample lists 70,000 to 85,000 clones, 80% to 90% occurring once. The TCR comes from an elderly woman with acute or convalescent COVID-19. Sequenced material: peripheral blood. The chain carries TRBV28 and TRBJ1-4; possible D gene TRBD1, 5 bases. The DNA for the CDR3 is TGTGCCAGCAGTTTCCCGGGACTCACAACTAATGAAAAACTGTTTTTT. It encodes CASSFPGLTTNEKLFF.